These 24 T cell receptor beta chains were sequenced from one sample in a study of blood T cells in healthy people across ages. A second PCR, run for about 7 to 11 cycles, used a sample-barcoded 5' primer plus a J-beta primer mix. Via MiXCR, TCRdb re-called the 5' RACE reads, giving one row per CDR3 protein. This table has over 700,000 distinct CDR3 sequences, 20% to 25% appearing once. These data also featured in a second study, about T cells of mothers and their children.

The sample comprised blood. The receptors derive from a boy younger than 18 in good health.

This sequence joins TRBV19 and TRBJ2-5, with 10 nucleotides matching TRBD2. The J call may be incorrect, as the DNA end agrees better with TRBJ2-1. This CDR3 spans 15 amino acids. The germline CDR1 and CDR2 sequences are LNHDA and SQIVND (reference sequence). CDR3 in amino acids: CASSVRGTSEGEQFF. CDR3 sequence (DNA): TGTGCCAGTAGTGTCCGCGGGACTAGCGAGGGTGAGCAGTTCTTC.

This clonotype showed up many times. The genes are TRBV24-1 and TRBJ2-7; 8 nucleotides match TRBD1. The CDR3 has 15 amino acids. Per the germline V gene, CDR1 is KGHDR and CDR2 is SFDVKD. After removal of 3 bases from V and 1 base from J, the junction contained 4 bases not matched to a gene. CDR3 loop: CATSDPGTGSYEQYF. As DNA, the CDR3 is TGTGCCACCAGTGATCCCGGGACAGGTTCCTACGAGCAGTACTTC.

The DNA for the CDR3 is TGTGCCAGCAGTTTTAGGGCCGGGGTCGGGACCTCCTACGAGCAGTACTTC. Its protein product is CASSFRAGVGTSYEQYF. The rearrangement links TRBV28 to TRBJ2-7; either TRBD1 or TRBD2 may supply D (5 bases each). The CDR3 has 17 amino acids. Germline V lookup: CDR1 MDHEN, CDR2 SYDVKM. V was clipped by 3 bases and J by 0 bases, with 18 bases between them.

The sample holds a few counts of this clonotype. The chain has TRBV21-1 and TRBJ2-5; TRBD1 was called by the table and not checked on the DNA. The last part of the DNA fits TRBJ2-7 better; the J call may be wrong. TRBV21-1 is classified as a pseudogene. CDR3 length equals 14 residues. CDR3 sequence reads: CASSKGQGVHEQYF. The CDR3 nucleotides are TGTGCCAGCAGCAAAGGACAGGGTGTTCACGAGCAGTACTTC.

This clonotype was detected ten times or more. The rearrangement joins TRBV28 to TRBJ2-5; maybe TRBD2 (6 bases). The length of the CDR3 is 15 residues. V shed 6 bases and J shed 1 base, with 15 bases lying between them. In germline, CDR1 is MDHEN, CDR2 SYDVKM. The CDR3 DNA reads TGTGCCAGCAGCCCCCGGCGGGGAGGCCAAGAGACCCAGTACTTC. Protein product: CASSPRRGGQETQYF.

This clonotype was recorded a few times. The V and J genes are TRBV11-3 and TRBJ2-5, with D hard to call. The end of the DNA aligns better with TRBJ2-1, so the J call may be wrong. The germline V gene has CDR1 SGHNT and CDR2 YENEEA. The CDR3 extends over 11 amino acids. CDR3 nucleotides: TGTGCCAGCAGCTCATCTTGGGCCCAGTTCTTC. This sequence encodes CASSSSWAQFF.

The V gene is TRBV7-2, the J gene TRBJ2-4, with D possibly TRBD2 on 6 matching bases. Germline V lookup: CDR1 SGHTA, CDR2 FQGNSA. V gave up 8 bases and J gave up 5 bases, with 13 bases separating them. CDR3 size: 13 residues. The CDR3 DNA reads as TGTGCCAGCGGATGGGGGGTCCAAAACATTCAGTACTTC. Amino acids: CASGWGVQNIQYF.

This clonotype appeared a few times. The chain employs TRBV27 and TRBJ2-7, with TRBD1 matching 9 bases. V gave up 4 bases and J gave up 6 bases; unmatched junction bases: 16. The CDR3 has 17 amino acids. Germline CDR1 and CDR2: MNHEY and SMNVEV (reference sequence). The CDR3 DNA is TGTGCCAGCAGTTCCTACCCACACCGGGACAGGGTGTGCGAGCAGTACTTC. It codes for CASSSYPHRDRVCEQYF.

The V call is TRBV2, the J call TRBJ2-1, with D possibly TRBD1 on 6 matching bases. The J call may be faulty, since TRBJ2-7 better matches the DNA end. There are 13 residues in the CDR3. The germline gives CDR1 SNHLY, CDR2 FYNNEI. The CDR3 loop is CASYEAGVGEQYF. The CDR3 nucleotides are TGTGCCAGCTACGAAGCAGGGGTGGGCGAGCAGTACTTC.

This clonotype was observed a handful of times. The chain combines TRBV12-3 or TRBV12-4 with TRBJ2-2; D is unresolved. V lost 3 bases and J lost 6, with 8 bases in between. The CDR3 consists of 13 residues. The CDR3 reads CASSFIESGELFF. In DNA, the CDR3 is TGTGCCAGCAGTTTTATTGAGTCCGGGGAGCTGTTTTTT.

V and J are TRBV5-1 and TRBJ1-1, with D perhaps matching TRBD1 (5 bases). The CDR3 loop spans 13 amino acids. The germline V gene has CDR1 SGHRS and CDR2 YFSETQ. The V end was cut by 6 bases, the J end by 3 bases, with 12 bases between. CDR3 protein: CASKGQGDTEAFF. DNA for the CDR3: TGCGCCAGCAAGGGGCAGGGAGACACTGAAGCTTTCTTT.

The chain employs TRBV28 and TRBJ2-7; 7 bases are a match to TRBD1. Losses at the gene ends were 8 bases for V and 2 bases for J; bases not matched to a gene: 12. CDR3 length equals 15 residues. The germline V gene encodes CDR1 MDHEN and CDR2 SYDVKM. CDR3 nucleotides: TGTGCCAGCTCCAGGGGGATGGGGCCGACCTACGAGCAGTACTTC. Translating gives CASSRGMGPTYEQYF.

As regards this clonotype: A read error may produce the germline difference seen at one junction end. This rearrangement joins TRBV3-1 to TRBJ1-4, with D perhaps TRBD1 (6 bases). CDR1 and CDR2 from the germline V gene are LGHDT and YNNKEL (reference sequence). This CDR3 is built from 15 residues. CDR3 DNA: TGTGCTAGCAGCCACAACAATCAGGGGCGGGAAAAACTGTTTTTT. Its protein is CASSHNNQGREKLFF.

This clonotype was found a few times. The gene calls are TRBV7-2 and TRBJ2-1; D call uncertain. The V gene's germline CDR1 is SGHTA and CDR2 FQGNSA. This CDR3 has 14 residues. The germline V and J ends were trimmed by 1 base and 7 bases, with 11 bases remaining between them. The CDR3, as DNA: TGTGCCAGCAGCTTAGACGGCGGAGCTAATGAGCAGTTCTTC. Protein: CASSLDGGANEQFF.

This chain connects TRBV12-5 to TRBJ1-1, with D unresolved. Germline V gene lookup returns CDR1 LGHNT and CDR2 FRNRAP. V lost 3 bases and J 1 base, leaving 6 bases between the germline ends. This CDR3 has 13 amino acids. CDR3 region: CASGFPGNTEAFF. CDR3 nucleotides: TGTGCTAGTGGTTTCCCGGGGAACACTGAAGCTTTCTTT.

The CDR3 reads CASSQVERPEAFF. The DNA for the CDR3 is TGCGCCAGCAGCCAAGTGGAGCGGCCTGAAGCTTTCTTT. The V gene is TRBV4-1, the J gene TRBJ1-1; D gene unclear. The CDR3 length is 13 residues. Germline CDR1 MGHRA, CDR2 YSYEKL. V shed 1 base and J shed 6 bases, with 9 bases lying between them.

This clonotype has a handful of counts. This chain links TRBV12-3 or TRBV12-4 with TRBJ2-3; TRBD2 is a possible D gene (6 bases). The CDR3 loop spans 15 amino acids. Trimming left V 3 bases short and J 1 base short, with 11 bases between. The CDR3 region is CASSLGPSGTDTQYF. In DNA form, the CDR3 reads TGTGCCAGCAGTTTGGGTCCTAGCGGCACAGATACGCAGTATTTT.

This clonotype turned up a few times. The rearrangement links TRBV6-2 or TRBV6-3 to TRBJ2-5; 7 bases match TRBD1. Unmatched junction bases numbered 12, after V lost 4 bases and J lost 4 bases. Germline V lookup: CDR1 MNHEY, CDR2 SVGEGT. CDR3 length: 16 amino acids. The CDR3 nucleotides read TGTGCCAGCAGTTTTCTGGGACAGACATTGTTAGAGACCCAGTACTTC. It is translated as CASSFLGQTLLETQYF.

This clonotype has a handful of counts. The chain has TRBV10-3 and TRBJ2-5; 10 bases align to TRBD2. The closer fit of TRBJ2-1 to the DNA end suggests the J call may be wrong. This CDR3 spans 12 amino acids. Germline CDR1 and CDR2: ENHRY and SYGVKD. The CDR3 here is CAVTSGINEQFF. DNA for the CDR3: TGTGCCGTAACTAGCGGGATCAATGAGCAGTTCTTC.

The chain carries TRBV20-1 and TRBJ2-7, with D possibly being TRBD1 (5 bases). CDR1 is DFQATT, CDR2 SNEGSKA, per germline (reference sequence). The CDR3 is 13 amino acids. The V end was cut by 1 base, the J end by 3 bases, with 10 bases between. CDR3 coding DNA: TGCAGTGCTAGAGTCCTAGGGGACTACGAGCAGTACTTC. Its translation: CSARVLGDYEQYF.

The CDR3 loop is CASSFSVGGETQYF. The CDR3, as DNA: TGTGCCAGCAGCTTTTCGGTAGGGGGGGAGACCCAGTACTTC. The chain is built from TRBV5-5 and TRBJ2-5; either TRBD1 or TRBD2 may supply D (6 bases each). V was cut by 2 bases and J by 5 bases, with 13 bases left in between. Per germline, CDR1 SGHKS and CDR2 YYEKEE (reference sequence). This CDR3 contains 14 residues.

This clonotype was found a few times. The chain links TRBV7-9 to TRBJ2-7; the D is unclear. Trimming took off 2 bases at V and 4 bases at J, with 18 bases between the two ends. The CDR3 is 16 amino acids. Germline V gene lookup returns CDR1 SEHNR and CDR2 FQNEAQ (reference sequence). In DNA form, the CDR3 reads TGTGCCAGCAGCTTACATCTTGGCCCGCCAGCATACGAGCAGTACTTC. Amino acids: CASSLHLGPPAYEQYF.

This rearrangement joins TRBV7-9 to TRBJ2-2, with TRBD2 identical over 9 bases. This CDR3 is 15 amino acids long. In germline, CDR1 is SEHNR, CDR2 FQNEAQ (reference sequence). V was clipped by 6 bases and J by 4 bases; unmatched bases: 6. CDR3 sequence reads: CASRSGTSSTGELFF. The CDR3 DNA is TGTGCCAGCAGATCCGGGACTAGCAGCACCGGGGAGCTGTTTTTT.

The sample holds a few counts of this clonotype. The rearrangement joins TRBV2 to TRBJ2-1, with D possibly being TRBD2 (6 bases). From germline, CDR1 is SNHLY and CDR2 FYNNEI. V was shortened by 4 bases and J by 8 bases, with 18 bases between the two germline ends. This CDR3 has 15 residues. The CDR3 DNA sequence: TGTGCCAGCAGTGGACTAGTGAGGCTTAGTGATGAGCAGTTCTTC. As protein: CASSGLVRLSDEQFF.